The subject of this entry is one T cell receptor (beta chain). What it binds is unknown. The sample comes from a study of T cell responses to AZD1222 COVID-19 vaccine. General study results and limits: Most donors were white British, females outnumbered males, and clonal diversity was possibly underestimated.

From germline, CDR1 is LNHDA and CDR2 SQIVND (reference sequence). The CDR3 extends over 13 amino acids. With V trimmed by 5 bases and J by 3 bases, 2 bases remained unmatched. Clones were read by immunoSEQ multiplex PCR, and TCRdb kept only the in-frame ones, dropping some. Of about 59,000 clones listed, approximately 89% were seen once; the top ten hold about 5.9%. The sequence was obtained from an adult who received the AZD1222 COVID-19 vaccine. The chain couples TRBV19 to TRBJ1-2, with 8 bases aligning to TRBD1. This material consisted of peripheral blood, taken 28 days after the second AZD1222 dose. The CDR3 is CASSPTGDYGYTF. The CDR3, as DNA: TGTGCCAGTAGTCCGACAGGGGACTATGGCTACACCTTC.